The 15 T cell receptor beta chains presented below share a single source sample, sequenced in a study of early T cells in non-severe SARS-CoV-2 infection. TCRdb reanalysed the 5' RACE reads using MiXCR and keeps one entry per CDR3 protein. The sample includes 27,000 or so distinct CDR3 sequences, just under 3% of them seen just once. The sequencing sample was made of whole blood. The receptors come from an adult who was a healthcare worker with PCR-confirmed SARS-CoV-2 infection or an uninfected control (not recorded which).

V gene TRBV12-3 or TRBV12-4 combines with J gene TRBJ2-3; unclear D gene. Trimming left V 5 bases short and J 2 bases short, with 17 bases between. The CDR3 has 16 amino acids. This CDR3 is CASSPPYSENTDTQYF. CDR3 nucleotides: TGTGCCAGCAGTCCTCCGTATTCCGAGAACACAGATACGCAGTATTTT.

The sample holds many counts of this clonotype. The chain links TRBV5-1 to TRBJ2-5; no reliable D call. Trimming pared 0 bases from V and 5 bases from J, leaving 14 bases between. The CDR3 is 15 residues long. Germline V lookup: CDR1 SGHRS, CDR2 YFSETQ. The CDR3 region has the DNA TGCGCCAGCAGCTTGGCCCAGCCCTCTGTGGAGACCCAGTACTTC. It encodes CASSLAQPSVETQYF.

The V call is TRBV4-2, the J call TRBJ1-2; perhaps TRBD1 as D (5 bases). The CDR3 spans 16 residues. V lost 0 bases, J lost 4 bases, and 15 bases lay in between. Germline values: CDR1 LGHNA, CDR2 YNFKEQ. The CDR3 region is CASSQDVGRAGYGYTF. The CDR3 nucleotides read TGTGCCAGCAGCCAAGATGTTGGCAGGGCAGGCTATGGCTACACCTTC.

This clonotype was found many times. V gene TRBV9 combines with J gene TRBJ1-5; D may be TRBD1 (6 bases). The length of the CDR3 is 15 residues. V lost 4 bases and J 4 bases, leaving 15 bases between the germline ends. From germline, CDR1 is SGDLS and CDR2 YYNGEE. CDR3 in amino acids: CASSREQGGNQPQHF. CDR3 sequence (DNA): TGTGCCAGCAGCAGAGAACAGGGAGGGAATCAGCCCCAGCATTTT.

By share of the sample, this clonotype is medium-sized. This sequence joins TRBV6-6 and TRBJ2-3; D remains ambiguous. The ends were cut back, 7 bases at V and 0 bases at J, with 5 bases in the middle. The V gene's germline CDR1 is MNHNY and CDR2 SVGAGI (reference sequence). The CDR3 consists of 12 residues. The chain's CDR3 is CASKLSTDTQYF. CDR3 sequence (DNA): TGTGCCAGCAAACTTAGCACAGATACGCAGTATTTT.

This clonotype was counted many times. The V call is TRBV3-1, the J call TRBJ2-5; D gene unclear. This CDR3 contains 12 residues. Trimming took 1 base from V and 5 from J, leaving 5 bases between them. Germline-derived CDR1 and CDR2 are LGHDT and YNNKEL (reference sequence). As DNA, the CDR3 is TGTGCCAGCAGCCAAGTTTCGGAGACCCAGTACTTC. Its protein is CASSQVSETQYF.

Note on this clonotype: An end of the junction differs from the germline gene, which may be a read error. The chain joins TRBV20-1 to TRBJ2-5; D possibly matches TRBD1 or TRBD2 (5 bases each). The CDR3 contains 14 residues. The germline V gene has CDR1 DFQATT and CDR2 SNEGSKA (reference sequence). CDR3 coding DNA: TGCAGCGCTACCCCGGGGCCTGATGGGGCGGCCCAGTACTTC. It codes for CSATPGPDGAAQYF.

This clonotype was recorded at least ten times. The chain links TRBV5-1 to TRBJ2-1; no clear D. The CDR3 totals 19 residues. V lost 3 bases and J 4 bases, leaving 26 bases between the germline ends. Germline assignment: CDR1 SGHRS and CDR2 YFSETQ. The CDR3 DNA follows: TGCGCCAGCAGCTCCGGATATACACAAACGAGTAGGTTATACAATGAGCAGTTCTTC. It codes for CASSSGYTQTSRLYNEQFF.

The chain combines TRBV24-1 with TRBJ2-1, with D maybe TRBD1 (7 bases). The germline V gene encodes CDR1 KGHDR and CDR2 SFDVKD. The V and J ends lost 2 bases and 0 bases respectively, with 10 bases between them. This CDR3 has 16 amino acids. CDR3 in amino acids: CATSDWQGGSYNEQFF. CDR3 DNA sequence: TGTGCCACCAGTGATTGGCAGGGGGGCTCCTACAATGAGCAGTTCTTC.

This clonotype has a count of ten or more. CDR3 DNA sequence: TGTGCCAGCAGTTACTCTGCTTCCGTAGGGACAGGGGCACCCCTCCACTTT. Its translation is CASSYSASVGTGAPLHF. This chain uses TRBV6-6 with TRBJ1-6; 10 nucleotides match TRBD1. The germline V gene encodes CDR1 MNHNY and CDR2 SVGAGI (reference sequence). V lost 0 bases to trimming and J lost 11 bases; unmatched junction nucleotides: 10. The CDR3 length is 17 residues.

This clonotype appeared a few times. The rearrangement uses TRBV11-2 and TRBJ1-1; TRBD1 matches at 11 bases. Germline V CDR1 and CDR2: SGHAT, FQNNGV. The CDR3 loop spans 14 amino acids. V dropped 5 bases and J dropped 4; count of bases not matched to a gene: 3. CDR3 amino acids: CASSGQGAGTEAFF. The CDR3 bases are TGTGCCAGCAGCGGACAGGGGGCTGGCACTGAAGCTTTCTTT.

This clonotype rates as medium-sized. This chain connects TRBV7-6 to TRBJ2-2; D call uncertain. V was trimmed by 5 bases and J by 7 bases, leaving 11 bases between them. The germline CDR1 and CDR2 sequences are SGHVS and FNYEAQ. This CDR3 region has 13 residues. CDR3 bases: TGTGCCAGCAGCGGATTAGGTGGCGGGGAGCTGTTTTTT. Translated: CASSGLGGGELFF.

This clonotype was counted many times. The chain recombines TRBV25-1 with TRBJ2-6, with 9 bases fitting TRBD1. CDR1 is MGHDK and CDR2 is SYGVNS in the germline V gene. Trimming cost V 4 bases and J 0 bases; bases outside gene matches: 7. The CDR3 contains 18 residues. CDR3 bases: TGTGCCAGCAGTGTCGGACAGGGGTCAAGCTCTGGGGCCAACGTCCTGACTTTC. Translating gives CASSVGQGSSSGANVLTF.

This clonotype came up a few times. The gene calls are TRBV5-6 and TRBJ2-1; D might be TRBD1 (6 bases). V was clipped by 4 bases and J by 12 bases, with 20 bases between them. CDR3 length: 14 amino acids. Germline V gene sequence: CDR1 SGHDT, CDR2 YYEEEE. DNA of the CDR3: TGTGCCAGCAGCAATATACCAGACAGGCCGGGGCAGTTCTTC. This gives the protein CASSNIPDRPGQFF.

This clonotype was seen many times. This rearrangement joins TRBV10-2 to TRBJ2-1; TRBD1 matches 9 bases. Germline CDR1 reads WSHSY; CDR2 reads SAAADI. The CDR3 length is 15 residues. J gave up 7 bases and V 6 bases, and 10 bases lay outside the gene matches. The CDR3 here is CASSPAGTGKNEQFF. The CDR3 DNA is TGCGCCAGCAGCCCCGCCGGGACAGGGAAAAATGAGCAGTTCTTC.